A single sample gave rise to the 18 T cell receptor beta chains below, sequenced in a study of post-analysis software for immune sequencing data. General observations from the study: Controls showed lower frequencies than patients for five or six TRBV segments, and TRBV5-6, TRBV5-1 and TRBV20-1 were among these.

Tagging with unique molecular identifiers was a feature of the TCR beta cDNA libraries. TCRdb re-derived calls from the PCR reads in MiXCR, one entry per CDR3 protein. The sample lists about 150,000 distinct CDR3 sequences; about 32% were seen once. These TCRs' antigens remain unknown. Sequencing was carried out using blood. The origin of the receptors is a girl aged 5-17 years with multiple sclerosis.

This clonotype was found a few times. This sequence joins TRBV28 and TRBJ2-7; 8 positions match TRBD1. The CDR3 is made up of 12 amino acids. Trimming removed 10 bases from V and 5 bases from J; junction bases left unmatched: 7. Germline V CDR1 and CDR2: MDHEN, SYDVKM. The chain's CDR3 is CAIEDREDEQYF. CDR3 coding DNA: TGTGCCATCGAGGACAGGGAAGACGAGCAGTACTTC.

The V and J genes are TRBV7-2 and TRBJ2-5, with no clear D. This CDR3 comprises 12 residues. The germline CDR1 and CDR2 sequences are SGHTA and FQGNSA. The V end lost 5 bases, the J end lost 5 bases, and 9 bases lay between the germline ends. CDR3 loop: CASSLNRETQYF. As DNA, the CDR3 is TGTGCCAGCAGCCTAAACCGGGAGACCCAGTACTTC.

This clonotype was counted ten times or more. The chain links TRBV6-2 or TRBV6-3 to TRBJ2-1; TRBD2 agrees at 7 bases. CDR1 is MNHEY, CDR2 SVGEGT, per germline. The CDR3 is 18 amino acids. Trimming took 2 bases from V and 10 from J; bases not matched to a gene: 20. The CDR3 DNA is TGTGCCAGCAGTTACCCTACTCGAGGCGGGTATCAGGGAGGGGAGCAGTTCTTC. This gives the protein CASSYPTRGGYQGGEQFF.

This clonotype was counted ten times or more. The chain has TRBV12-3 or TRBV12-4 and TRBJ2-7, with D possibly TRBD1 on 6 matching bases. CDR3 length: 13 residues. V gave up 7 bases and J gave up 2 bases, with 12 bases separating them. In nucleotides, the CDR3 is TGTGCCAGCAAGGGGGACGTTGCCTACGAGCAGTACTTC. Translation: CASKGDVAYEQYF.

This clonotype was found a few times. A junction end diverges from the germline sequence, so it may reflect a read error. As DNA, the CDR3 is TGTGCCAGCAGTTACCGGGACAGGCTTGTTTCACCCCCCCACTTT. As protein: CASSYRDRLVSPPHF. The chain combines TRBV28 with TRBJ1-6; TRBD1 matches at 8 bases. Looked up from germline, CDR1 is MDHEN and CDR2 is SYDVKM. This CDR3 spans 15 amino acids.

V is TRBV29-1 and J is TRBJ2-1; D might be TRBD2 (5 bases). Trimming stripped 4 bases from V and 6 bases from J, with 28 bases between. Germline V lookup: CDR1 SQVTM, CDR2 ANQGSEA. The CDR3 length is 18 residues. The CDR3 coding sequence is TGCAGCGTTGCCGGGAATCTTCCCGGCGTACAGTTCCCCAATGAGCAGTTCTTC. It codes for CSVAGNLPGVQFPNEQFF.

This clonotype was seen repeatedly, ten times or more. V usage is TRBV20-1 and J usage is TRBJ2-7; D unclear. With 5 bases removed from V and 3 bases from J, the gap between germline ends came to 8 bases. The germline V gene has CDR1 DFQATT and CDR2 SNEGSKA (reference sequence). This CDR3 is built from 11 residues. The CDR3 is CSASRLYEQYF. The CDR3, as DNA: TGCAGTGCTTCCCGACTCTACGAGCAGTACTTC.

V gene TRBV28 combines with J gene TRBJ2-5; a weak D match, TRBD2 (5 bases). V shed 2 bases and J shed 11 bases, with 24 bases lying between them. This CDR3 is 16 amino acids long. The germline CDR1 and CDR2 sequences are MDHEN and SYDVKM. The CDR3 DNA follows: TGTGCCAGCAGTTTAAATGAGGGTGGGTCCTACAATGAGCAGTACTTC. Translated, it gives CASSLNEGGSYNEQYF.

The CDR3 DNA is TGTGCCAGCAGTTTAGACGGGAACTCTGGAAACACCATATATTTT. As protein: CASSLDGNSGNTIYF. The rearrangement uses TRBV12-3 or TRBV12-4 and TRBJ1-3; D uncertain. The V end lost 1 base, the J end lost 0 bases, and 7 bases lay between the germline ends. This CDR3 has 15 amino acids.

The table lists this clonotype with many counts. Sequence at one end of the junction differs from germline and may be a read error. The rearrangement joins TRBV6-6 to TRBJ2-3, with D tentatively TRBD1 or TRBD2 (6 bases each). The length of the CDR3 is 17 residues. The germline V gene has CDR1 MNHNY and CDR2 SVGAGI (reference sequence). The CDR3 reads CASSHSGAAVLTDTQYF. The CDR3 coding sequence is TGTGCCAGCAGTCACTCGGGGGCGGCGGTTCTCACAGATACGCAGTATTTT.

The sample holds one count of this clonotype. CDR3 amino acids: CASSLDLVGTSGARGETQYF. CDR3 DNA: TGTGCCAGCAGCTTAGATCTCGTCGGGACTAGCGGAGCACGGGGGGAGACCCAGTACTTC. The chain joins TRBV11-2 to TRBJ2-5; 11 positions agree with TRBD2. The germline V gene has CDR1 SGHAT and CDR2 FQNNGV. CDR3 length equals 20 residues. The ends lost 0 bases at V and 5 bases at J; junction bases unmatched: 17.

The chain employs TRBV9 and TRBJ1-5; 7 nucleotides line up with TRBD1. Germline values: CDR1 SGDLS, CDR2 YYNGEE. Trimming cost V 3 bases and J 7 bases; bases outside gene matches: 7. The CDR3 totals 14 residues. The CDR3 region is CASSDTGVGQPQHF. CDR3 bases: TGTGCCAGCAGCGATACAGGGGTGGGACAGCCCCAGCATTTT.

This clonotype was seen a few times. The chain links TRBV28 to TRBJ2-3; TRBD2 matches 9 bases. This CDR3 spans 17 amino acids. Germline V CDR1 and CDR2: MDHEN, SYDVKM. J lost 2 bases, V lost 4 bases, and 10 bases had no gene match. This chain's CDR3 is CASSSPLAGRSTDTQYF. The CDR3 DNA is TGTGCCAGCAGTTCGCCCCTAGCGGGACGATCCACAGATACGCAGTATTTT.

The chain joins TRBV18 to TRBJ1-1; possibly TRBD1 for D (6 bases). This CDR3 has 15 residues. Germline V CDR1 and CDR2: KGHSH, LQKENI. The V end was cut by 3 bases, the J end by 1 base, with 12 bases between. Written as DNA, the CDR3 is TGTGCCAGCTCACCCCAAGGGGGACGGAACACTGAAGCTTTCTTT. Amino acid sequence: CASSPQGGRNTEAFF.

This clonotype was found a few times. The V call is TRBV2, the J call TRBJ2-3, with D perhaps matching TRBD2 (6 bases). This CDR3 contains 14 residues. Trimming took off 5 bases at V and 5 bases at J, with 14 bases between the two ends. Germline V gene data show CDR1 as SNHLY and CDR2 as FYNNEI. The CDR3 here is CASSTSGGGDTQYF. In nucleotides, the CDR3 is TGTGCCAGCAGTACGTCCGGGGGAGGAGATACGCAGTATTTT. Full variable domain (rest looked up from reference TRBV2 and TRBJ2-3): EPEVTQTPSHQVTQMGQEVILRCVPISNHLYFYWYRQILGQKVEFLVSFYNNEISEKSEIFDDQFSVERPDGSNFTLKIRSTKLEDSAMYFCASSTSGGGDTQYFGPGTRLTVL.

This clonotype was found many times. The J gene is TRBJ2-7, the V gene TRBV27; D unclear. The CDR3 consists of 16 residues. Germline CDR1 MNHEY, CDR2 SMNVEV (reference sequence). Trimming shortened V by 0 bases and J by 2 bases, and 14 bases separated the two germline ends. CDR3 residues: CASSLSRWSVPYEQYF. CDR3 in DNA: TGTGCCAGCAGTTTATCCCGTTGGTCGGTACCCTACGAGCAGTACTTC.

This clonotype has at least ten counts. J is TRBJ1-2 and V is TRBV5-6, with D tentatively TRBD1 (5 bases). V dropped 1 base and J dropped 3 bases, with 16 bases sitting between them. This CDR3 contains 16 residues. CDR1 is SGHDT, CDR2 YYEEEE, per germline. The CDR3: CASSLKGPGPYYGYTF. CDR3 sequence (DNA): TGTGCCAGCAGCTTGAAGGGGCCGGGACCGTACTATGGCTACACCTTC. The complete variable domain, with remaining parts taken from reference TRBV5-6 and TRBJ1-2, reads DAGVTQSPTHLIKTRGQQVTLRCSPKSGHDTVSWYQQALGQGPQFIFQYYEEEERQRGNFPDRFSGHQFPNYSSELNVNALLLGDSALYLCASSLKGPGPYYGYTFGSGTRLTVV.

CDR3 coding DNA: TGTGCCAGCAGTGAAGGAGGGCAACTGTTTTTT. Translated: CASSEGGQLFF. The V gene is TRBV6-1, the J gene TRBJ1-4; D is ambiguous. V was cut by 1 base and J by 12 bases, with 6 bases left in between. CDR3 length: 11 residues. Germline-derived CDR1 and CDR2 are MNHNS and SASEGT.